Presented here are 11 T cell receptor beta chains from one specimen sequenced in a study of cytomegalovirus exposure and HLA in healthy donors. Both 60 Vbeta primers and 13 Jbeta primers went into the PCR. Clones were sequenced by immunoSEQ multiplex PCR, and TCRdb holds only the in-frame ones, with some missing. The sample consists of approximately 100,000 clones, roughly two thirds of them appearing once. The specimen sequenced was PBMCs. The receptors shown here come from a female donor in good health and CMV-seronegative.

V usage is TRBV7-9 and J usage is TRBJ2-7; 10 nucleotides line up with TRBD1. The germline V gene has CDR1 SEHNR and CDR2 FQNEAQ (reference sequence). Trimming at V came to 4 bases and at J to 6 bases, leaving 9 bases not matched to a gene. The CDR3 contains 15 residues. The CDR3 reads CASSSRGTGEPEQYF. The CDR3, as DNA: TGTGCCAGCAGCTCCCGAGGGACAGGGGAACCCGAGCAGTACTTC.

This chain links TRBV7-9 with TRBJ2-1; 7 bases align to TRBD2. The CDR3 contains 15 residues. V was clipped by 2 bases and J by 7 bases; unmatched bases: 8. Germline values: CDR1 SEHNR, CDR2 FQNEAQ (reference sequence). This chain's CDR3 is CASSLLRGSRNEQFF. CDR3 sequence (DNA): TGTGCCAGCAGCTTACTGCGGGGGTCTCGGAATGAGCAGTTCTTC.

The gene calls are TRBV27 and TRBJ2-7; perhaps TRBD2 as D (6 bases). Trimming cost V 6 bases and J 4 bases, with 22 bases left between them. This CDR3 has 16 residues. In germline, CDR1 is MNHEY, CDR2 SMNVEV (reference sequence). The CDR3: CASSLRVAASPYEQYF. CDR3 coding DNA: TGTGCCAGCAGCCTCCGGGTAGCGGCATCACCTTACGAGCAGTACTTC.

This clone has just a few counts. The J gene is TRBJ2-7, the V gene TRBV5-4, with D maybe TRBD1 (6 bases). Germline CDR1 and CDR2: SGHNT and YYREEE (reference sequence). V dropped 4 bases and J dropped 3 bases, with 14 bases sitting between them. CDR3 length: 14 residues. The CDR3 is CASSPDRNLYEQYF. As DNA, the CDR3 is TGTGCCAGCAGCCCCGACAGGAATCTCTACGAGCAGTACTTC.

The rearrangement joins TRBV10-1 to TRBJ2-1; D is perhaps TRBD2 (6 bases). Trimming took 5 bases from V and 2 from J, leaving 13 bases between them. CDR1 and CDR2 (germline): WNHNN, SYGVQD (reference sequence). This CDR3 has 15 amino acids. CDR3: CASSKDSGAYNEQFF. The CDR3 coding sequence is TGCGCCAGCAGTAAAGATTCGGGGGCCTACAATGAGCAGTTCTTC.

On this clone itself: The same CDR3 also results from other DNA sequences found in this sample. CDR3 in DNA: TGTGCCAGCAGCTTGTCGGGGTACGAGCAGTACTTC. This encodes CASSLSGYEQYF. J is TRBJ2-7 and V is TRBV5-6; possibly TRBD2 for D (5 bases). The V end was cut by 1 base, the J end by 4 bases, with 6 bases between. This CDR3 is 12 amino acids long. Looked up from germline, CDR1 is SGHDT and CDR2 is YYEEEE.

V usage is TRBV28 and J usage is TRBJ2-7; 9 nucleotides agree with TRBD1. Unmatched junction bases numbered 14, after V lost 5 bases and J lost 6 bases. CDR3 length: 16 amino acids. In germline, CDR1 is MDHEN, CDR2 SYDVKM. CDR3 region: CASSALPGQGTSEQYF. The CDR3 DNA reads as TGTGCCAGCAGTGCCTTACCGGGACAGGGAACGAGCGAGCAGTACTTC. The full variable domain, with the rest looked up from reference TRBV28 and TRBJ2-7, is DVKVTQSSRYLVKRTGEKVFLECVQDMDHENMFWYRQDPGLGLRLIYFSYDVKMKEKGDIPEGYSVSREKKERFSLILESASTNQTSMYLCASSALPGQGTSEQYFGPGTRLTVT.

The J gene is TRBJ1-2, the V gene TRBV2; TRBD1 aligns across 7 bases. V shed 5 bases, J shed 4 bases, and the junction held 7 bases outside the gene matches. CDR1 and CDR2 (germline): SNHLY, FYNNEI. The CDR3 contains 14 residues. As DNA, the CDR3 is TGTGCCAGCAGTCAAGGGGGACAGTTCTATGGCTACACCTTC. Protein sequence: CASSQGGQFYGYTF. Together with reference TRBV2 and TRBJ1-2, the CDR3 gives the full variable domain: EPEVTQTPSHQVTQMGQEVILRCVPISNHLYFYWYRQILGQKVEFLVSFYNNEISEKSEIFDDQFSVERPDGSNFTLKIRSTKLEDSAMYFCASSQGGQFYGYTFGSGTRLTVV.

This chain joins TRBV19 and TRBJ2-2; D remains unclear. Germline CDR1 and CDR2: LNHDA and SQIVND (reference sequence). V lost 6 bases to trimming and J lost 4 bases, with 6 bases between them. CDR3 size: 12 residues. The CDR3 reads CASSRVTGELFF. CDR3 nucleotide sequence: TGTGCCAGTAGCCGCGTCACCGGGGAGCTGTTTTTT.

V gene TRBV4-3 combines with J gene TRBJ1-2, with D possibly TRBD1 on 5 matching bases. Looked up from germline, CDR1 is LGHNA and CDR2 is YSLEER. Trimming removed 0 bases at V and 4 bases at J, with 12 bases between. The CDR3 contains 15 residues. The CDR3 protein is CASSQEGQGLYGYTF. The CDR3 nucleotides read TGCGCCAGCAGCCAAGAGGGTCAGGGTCTCTATGGCTACACCTTC.

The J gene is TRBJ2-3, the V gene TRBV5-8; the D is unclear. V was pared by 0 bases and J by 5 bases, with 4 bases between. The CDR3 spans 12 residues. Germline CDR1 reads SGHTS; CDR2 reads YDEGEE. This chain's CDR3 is CASSLGQDTQYF. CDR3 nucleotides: TGTGCCAGCAGCTTGGGGCAAGATACGCAGTATTTT.